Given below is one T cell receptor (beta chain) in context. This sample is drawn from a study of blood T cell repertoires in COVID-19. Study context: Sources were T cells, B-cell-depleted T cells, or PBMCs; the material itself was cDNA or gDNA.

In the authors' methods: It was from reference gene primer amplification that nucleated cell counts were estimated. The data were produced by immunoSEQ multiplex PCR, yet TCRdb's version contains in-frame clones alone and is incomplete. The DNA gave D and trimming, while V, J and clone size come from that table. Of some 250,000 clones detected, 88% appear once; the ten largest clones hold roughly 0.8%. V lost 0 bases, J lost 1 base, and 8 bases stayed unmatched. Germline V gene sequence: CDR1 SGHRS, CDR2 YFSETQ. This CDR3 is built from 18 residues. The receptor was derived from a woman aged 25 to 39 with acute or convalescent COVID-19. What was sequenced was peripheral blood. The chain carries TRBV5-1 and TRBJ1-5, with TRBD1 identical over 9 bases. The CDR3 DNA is TGCGCCAGCAGCTTGGGGGGGACAGGGAGCGGCAGCAATCAGCCCCAGCATTTT. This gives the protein CASSLGGTGSGSNQPQHF.